The source of this TCR beta chain is a study of shared clonotypes between healthy human individuals. Study results and caveats: Represented genetic and exposure-history diversity was restricted by having few donors.

The CD4+ fraction was divided into a CD45RA+ naive subset and a CD45RA-negative memory subset. V dropped 6 bases and J dropped 8; count of bases not matched to a gene: 9. Germline V gene lookup returns CDR1 ENHRY and CDR2 SYGVKD. The length of the CDR3 is 15 residues. Assay execution took place at the deep level. Method: immunoSEQ multiplex PCR; TCRdb's copy keeps in-frame clones and lacks some. The sample records about 1.5 million clones, roughly 98% being singletons. As regards this clone: Its cognate antigen is unknown.

This clonotype originated in a young man in good health. The chain recombines TRBV10-3 with TRBJ2-1, with TRBD2 matching over 11 bases. The sequencing sample was made of naive CD4+ T cells sorted from blood. Subset indicated: CD45RA+ positively selected. This CDR3 reads CAIRALAGGPHEQFF. In DNA form, the CDR3 reads TGTGCCATCAGGGCCTTAGCGGGAGGGCCCCATGAGCAGTTCTTC.